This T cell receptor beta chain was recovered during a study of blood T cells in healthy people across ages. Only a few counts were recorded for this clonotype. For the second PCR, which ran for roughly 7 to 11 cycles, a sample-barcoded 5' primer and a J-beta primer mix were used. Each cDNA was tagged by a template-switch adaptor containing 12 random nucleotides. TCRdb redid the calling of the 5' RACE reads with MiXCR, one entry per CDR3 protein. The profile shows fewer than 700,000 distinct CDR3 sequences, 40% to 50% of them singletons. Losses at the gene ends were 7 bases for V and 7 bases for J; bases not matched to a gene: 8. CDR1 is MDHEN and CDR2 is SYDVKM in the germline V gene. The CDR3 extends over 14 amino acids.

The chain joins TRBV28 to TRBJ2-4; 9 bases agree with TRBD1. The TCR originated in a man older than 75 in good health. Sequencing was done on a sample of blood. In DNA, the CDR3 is TGTGCCAGCAAAACAGGGGGCGCAGAGAACATTCAGTACTTC. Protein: CASKTGGAENIQYF.